This T cell receptor (beta chain) was captured in a study of T cell responses to AZD1222 COVID-19 vaccine. The V gene's germline CDR1 is SNHLY and CDR2 FYNNEI. V was cut by 6 bases and J by 7 bases, with 11 bases left in between. The CDR3 spans 12 residues. The protocol was immunoSEQ multiplex PCR, while the TCRdb copy is restricted to in-frame clones and leaves out a portion. The sample has some 100,000 clones; roughly 90% are singletons. The sequenced sample was peripheral blood, obtained on day 0 of AZD1222 vaccination. The rearrangement links TRBV2 to TRBJ2-3, with TRBD1 as a possible D gene (5 bases). The sequence derives from an adult in good health. CDR3: CASSLGANTQYF. The CDR3, as DNA: TGTGCCAGCAGCCTAGGGGCGAATACGCAGTATTTT.